The clone carrying this T cell receptor beta chain was counted many times. As yet, its antigen is unknown. Synthesis of cDNA was performed by 5'RACE using 10-nucleotide random UMIs. TCRdb re-called the 5' RACE reads with MiXCR, one entry per CDR3 protein. This table has roughly 52,000 distinct CDR3 sequences, more than 3% appearing once. The CDR3 extends over 14 amino acids. V was shortened by 4 bases and J by 4 bases, with 12 bases between the two germline ends. From germline, CDR1 is SGHRS and CDR2 YFSETQ. This entry comes from a study of neurological immune-mediated disorders. Study at large: Multiple sclerosis patients numbered some 34, with about 30 relapsing-remitting and 3 secondary progressive. Findings and caveats of the study: None of the CDR3 amino acid sequences found in expanded clones was shared across subjects. This suggests that the TCR-beta repertoires were private in all groups. One related-CDR3 cluster, identified by phylogenetic grouping, held the repertoires of 18 of 34 multiple sclerosis patients and was a possible signature.

The origin of this receptor is a woman aged 35 to 49 with multiple sclerosis. Sequencing input: CD4+ T cells from blood. The rearrangement joins TRBV5-1 to TRBJ2-1, with D possibly TRBD1 on 5 matching bases. The DNA for the CDR3 is TGCGCCAGCAGCAATCAAGCAGGGTACAATGAGCAGTTCTTC. Translation: CASSNQAGYNEQFF. The whole variable domain, remainder taken from reference TRBV5-1 and TRBJ2-1, is KAGVTQTPRYLIKTRGQQVTLSCSPISGHRSVSWYQQTPGQGLQFLFEYFSETQRNKGNFPGRFSGRQFSNSRSEMNVSTLELGDSALYLCASSNQAGYNEQFFGPGTRLTVL.